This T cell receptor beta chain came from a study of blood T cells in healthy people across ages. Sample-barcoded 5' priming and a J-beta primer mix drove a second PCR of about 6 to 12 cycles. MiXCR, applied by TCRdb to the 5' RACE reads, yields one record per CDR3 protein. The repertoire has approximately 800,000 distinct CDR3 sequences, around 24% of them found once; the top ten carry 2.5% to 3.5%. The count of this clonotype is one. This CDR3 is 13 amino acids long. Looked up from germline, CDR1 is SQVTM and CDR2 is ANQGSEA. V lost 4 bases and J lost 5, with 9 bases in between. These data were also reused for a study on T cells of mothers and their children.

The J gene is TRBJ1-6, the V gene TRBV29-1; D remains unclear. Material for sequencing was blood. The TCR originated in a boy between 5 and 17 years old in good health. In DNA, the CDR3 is TGCAGCGTTGGGACGTACCATAATTCACCCCTCCACTTT. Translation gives CSVGTYHNSPLHF.